These 3 T cell receptor beta chains came from one sample sequenced in a study of T cells in Graves' hyperthyroidism and ophthalmopathy. Amplification yielded TCR beta CDR3 regions, with RNA transcripts as the source. Initially, a first-round RT-PCR of the TCR CDR3 employed the HTBI primer set. MiXCR was run by TCRdb on the multiplex PCR reads, yielding one entry per CDR3 protein. The table includes 650,000 to 850,000 distinct CDR3 sequences, 18% detected once. Source material: blood. The receptor set was obtained from a woman aged 45-60 years with Graves' hyperthyroidism that later progressed to Graves' ophthalmopathy.

This chain joins TRBV19 and TRBJ2-3, with 8 positions matching TRBD2. This CDR3 is built from 15 residues. The germline CDR1 and CDR2 sequences are LNHDA and SQIVND (reference sequence). Trimming took 6 bases from V and 6 from J; bases not matched to a gene: 11. The CDR3 DNA sequence: TGTGCCAGTAGCTCCGGGACTAGTGTATGGGATACGCAGTATTTT. This codes for CASSSGTSVWDTQYF.

This chain joins TRBV7-9 and TRBJ1-4; the D gene is possibly TRBD1 (5 bases). Trimming took 5 bases from V and 8 from J, leaving 12 bases between them. Germline lookup yields CDR1 SEHNR and CDR2 FQNEAQ (reference sequence). The CDR3 loop spans 13 amino acids. This chain's CDR3 is CASSRDSWEKLFF. DNA of the CDR3: TGTGCCAGCAGCCGCGACAGTTGGGAAAAACTGTTTTTT.

To note about this clonotype: Being one base from a much bigger clone, this may be a read error. The genes are TRBV7-2 and TRBJ2-2; a weak D match, TRBD2 (6 bases). This CDR3 spans 14 amino acids. The V and J ends lost 2 bases and 7 bases respectively, with 11 bases between them. In germline, CDR1 is SGHTA, CDR2 FQGNSA. The CDR3 region has the DNA TGTGCCAGCAGCTTACGCGGGGACGGCGGGGAGCTGTTTTTT. The encoded protein is CASSLRGDGGELFF.